This T cell receptor (beta chain) was identified during a study of blood T cell repertoires in COVID-19. On the study more broadly: COVID-19 samples from acute and convalescent phases originated in the United States, Italy and Spain.

Profiled with immunoSEQ multiplex PCR; TCRdb holds only in-frame clones, not every one. Among under 300,000 clones, about 90% were seen once, and the ten largest hold approximately 2%. Germline CDR1 reads SGDLS; CDR2 reads YYNGEE. V lost 4 bases, J lost 1 base, and 7 bases stayed unmatched. The CDR3 extends over 16 amino acids. V gene TRBV9 combines with J gene TRBJ1-2; 10 bases map to TRBD1. This clonotype was sampled from a woman aged 55-75 years who had recovered from COVID-19. Sample: PBMCs or T cells enriched from blood (not recorded which). The CDR3 DNA reads as TGTGCCAGCAGCCCAGGGACAGGGGTTATTAACTATGGCTACACCTTC. Its protein product is CASSPGTGVINYGYTF.